This is a list of T cell receptor beta chains from one sample in a study of shared clonotypes between healthy human individuals. The data were produced by immunoSEQ multiplex PCR, yet TCRdb's version contains in-frame clones alone and is incomplete. This sample yields 1.5 million to 2.5 million clones, of which roughly 95% are seen a single time; 1.2% belongs to the top ten. Sequenced: naive CD8+ T cells sorted from blood. These receptors all come from a man aged 18 to 29 in good health. CDR3s include the opening cysteine and the closing phenylalanine or tryptophan. D genes are given only for firm matches. Part of the rows lack a size; the others show once, few, many or a class for expanded clones.

clone size,D gene,V gene,J gene,CDR3 protein,CDR3 DNA
NA,TRBD1,TRBV28,TRBJ1-3,CASSPGTGAGNTIYF,TGTGCCAGCAGTCCGGGGACAGGGGCTGGAAACACCATATATTTT
NA,NA,TRBV20-1,TRBJ1-2,CSALGDYGYTF,TGCAGTGCTCTGGGCGACTATGGCTACACCTTC
NA,NA,TRBV30,TRBJ1-1,CACQEAPYTEAFF,TGTGCCTGCCAAGAGGCACCATACACTGAAGCTTTCTTT
NA,NA,TRBV13,TRBJ2-7,CASSLGVSSLEQYF,TGTGCCAGCAGCTTAGGAGTCAGTTCGCTCGAGCAGTACTTC
NA,NA,TRBV9,TRBJ2-7,CASSESPDGIEDEQYF,TGTGCCAGCAGCGAGTCCCCGGACGGAATCGAGGACGAGCAGTACTTC
NA,NA,TRBV7-3,TRBJ2-7,CASSPTGAYEQYF,TGTGCCAGCAGCCCGACAGGAGCCTACGAGCAGTACTTC
NA,NA,TRBV5-6,TRBJ2-1,CASSYFRGNEQFF,TGTGCCAGCAGTTATTTCAGGGGAAATGAGCAGTTCTTC
NA,NA,TRBV13,TRBJ2-3,CASSGTSADTQYF,TGTGCCAGCAGCGGAACGAGCGCAGATACGCAGTATTTT
NA,TRBD2,TRBV10-3,TRBJ2-5,CAISREEETQYF,TGTGCCATCTCACGGGAGGAGGAGACCCAGTACTTC
NA,TRBD2,TRBV27,TRBJ2-3,CASSLGAGDTDTQYF,TGTGCCAGCAGTTTGGGAGCGGGAGACACAGATACGCAGTATTTT
NA,TRBD2,TRBV11-3,TRBJ2-7,CASSQGLSYEQYF,TGTGCCAGCAGCCAGGGACTATCCTACGAGCAGTACTTC
once,NA,TRBV5-4,TRBJ1-1,CASSSPPGATEAFF,TGTGCCAGCAGCTCGCCTCCAGGGGCCACTGAAGCTTTCTTT
NA,NA,TRBV5-6,TRBJ1-4,CASTLHLAHEKLFF,TGTGCCAGCACCCTACATCTCGCTCATGAAAAACTGTTTTTT
once,NA,TRBV5-8,TRBJ2-5,CASSLGGSQETQYF,TGTGCCAGCAGCTTGGGTGGCAGCCAAGAGACCCAGTACTTC
NA,TRBD1,TRBV5-1,TRBJ2-7,CASSSVGQTYEQYF,TGCGCCAGCAGCTCGGTGGGACAGACCTACGAGCAGTACTTC
NA,NA,TRBV9,TRBJ1-6,CASSVERAGSPLHF,TGTGCCAGCAGCGTAGAGAGGGCGGGATCACCCCTCCACTTT
NA,NA,TRBV15,TRBJ1-6,CATSRDNPSSDNSPLHF,TGTGCCACCAGCAGAGATAACCCCTCTTCGGATAATTCACCCCTCCACTTT
NA,TRBD2,TRBV4-1,TRBJ2-7,CASSQSGLAGPYEQYF,TGCGCCAGCAGCCAATCGGGACTAGCGGGCCCCTACGAGCAGTACTTC
NA,TRBD2,TRBV11-3,TRBJ2-1,CASSLDWPSGGPGSEQFF,TGTGCCAGCAGCTTAGATTGGCCTAGCGGGGGGCCCGGCAGTGAGCAGTTCTTC
NA,NA,TRBV11-2,TRBJ2-7,CASSSNGGSAEQYF,TGTGCCAGCAGCTCAAACGGAGGATCGGCCGAGCAGTACTTC
once,NA,TRBV15,TRBJ2-7,CATSREGGNYEQYF,TGTGCCACCAGCAGAGAAGGGGGGAACTACGAGCAGTACTTC
NA,NA,TRBV5-1,TRBJ2-1,CASSLITPVYNEQFF,TGCGCCAGCAGCTTGATAACCCCGGTCTACAATGAGCAGTTCTTC
NA,NA,TRBV6-5,TRBJ1-1,CASSYSTIGGTEAFF,TGTGCCAGCAGTTACTCGACGATTGGGGGGACTGAAGCTTTCTTT
NA,NA,TRBV6-6,TRBJ1-4,CASSYSQSTNEKLFF,TGTGCCAGCAGTTACTCCCAGTCAACTAATGAAAAACTGTTTTTT
NA,TRBD1,TRBV5-1,TRBJ1-1,CASSPGQAFVEAFF,TGCGCCAGCAGCCCGGGACAGGCCTTCGTTGAAGCTTTCTTT
NA,TRBD2,TRBV2,TRBJ2-7,CATLGTSGYEQYF,TGTGCCACCCTCGGGACTAGCGGCTACGAGCAGTACTTC
NA,NA,TRBV7-9,TRBJ1-1,CASTLDSFNTEAFF,TGTGCCAGCACCCTCGACAGTTTTAACACTGAAGCTTTCTTT
few,NA,TRBV19,TRBJ2-7,CASSAGQTYEQYF,TGTGCCAGTAGTGCGGGACAGACCTACGAGCAGTACTTC
NA,NA,TRBV6-5,TRBJ1-4,CASSYSIPGVNEKLFF,TGTGCCAGCAGTTACTCCATCCCGGGGGTCAATGAAAAACTGTTTTTT
NA,TRBD2,TRBV9,TRBJ2-3,CASSSALAGVRDTQYF,TGTGCCAGCAGCTCCGCCCTAGCGGGAGTTCGAGATACGCAGTATTTT
NA,NA,TRBV4-1,TRBJ2-7,CASSQGEDGYEQYF,TGCGCCAGCAGCCAAGGGGAGGACGGCTACGAGCAGTACTTC
NA,NA,TRBV13,TRBJ1-3,CASSSGGHGDGSGNTIYF,TGTGCCAGCAGCTCCGGGGGACACGGGGATGGGTCTGGAAACACCATATATTTT
once,TRBD1,TRBV10-3,TRBJ1-2,CAISDPPTGDSYGYTF,TGTGCCATCAGTGACCCTCCGACAGGGGATTCCTATGGCTACACCTTC
NA,TRBD2,TRBV2,TRBJ2-1,CASSDLGGGALNEQFF,TGTGCCAGCAGTGATCTTGGCGGGGGGGCCCTCAATGAGCAGTTCTTC
NA,NA,TRBV4-1,TRBJ2-3,CASSQVSFSTDTQYF,TGCGCCAGCAGCCAAGTGTCTTTTAGCACAGATACGCAGTATTTT
NA,NA,TRBV28,TRBJ2-7,CASSLQGSYEQYF,TGTGCCAGCAGTCTTCAGGGGTCCTACGAGCAGTACTTC
NA,TRBD2,TRBV11-2,TRBJ2-1,CASSLERTSGSDEQFF,TGTGCCAGCAGCTTAGAGAGGACTAGCGGGAGCGATGAGCAGTTCTTC
NA,TRBD1,TRBV30,TRBJ1-6,CAWSLMDRGRNSPLHF,TGTGCCTGGAGCCTCATGGACAGGGGAAGAAATTCACCCCTCCACTTT
NA,TRBD2,TRBV15,TRBJ2-5,CATSRLPTSGSETQYF,TGTGCCACCAGCAGACTTCCGACTAGCGGGAGCGAGACCCAGTACTTC
NA,NA,TRBV13,TRBJ1-1,CASTLGGNTEAFF,TGTGCCAGCACCTTAGGAGGGAACACTGAAGCTTTCTTT
once,NA,TRBV7-9,TRBJ2-7,CASSLGQGLLHEQYF,TGTGCCAGCAGCCTAGGGCAGGGCCTCCTCCACGAGCAGTACTTC
NA,NA,TRBV29-1,TRBJ1-2,CSVDAGYGYTF,TGCAGCGTTGACGCAGGGTATGGCTACACCTTC
NA,TRBD1,TRBV5-4,TRBJ1-5,CASSTTGSNQPQHF,TGTGCCAGCAGCACGACAGGGAGCAATCAGCCCCAGCATTTT
NA,TRBD1,TRBV7-9,TRBJ2-1,CASRSSQGANEQFF,TGTGCCAGCAGATCCTCACAGGGGGCCAATGAGCAGTTCTTC
NA,NA,TRBV4-3,TRBJ2-1,CASSQELAEFDEQFF,TGCGCCAGCAGCCAAGAGCTAGCCGAATTCGATGAGCAGTTCTTC
once,NA,TRBV2,TRBJ1-2,CASSEALEDHTDGYTF,TGTGCCAGCAGTGAAGCGCTGGAGGACCACACTGATGGCTACACCTTC
NA,NA,TRBV6-1,TRBJ2-3,CASSDPRGTDTQYF,TGTGCCAGCAGTGACCCTCGGGGCACCGATACGCAGTATTTT
NA,TRBD2,TRBV6-5,TRBJ2-7,CASSPLAGAHEQYF,TGTGCCAGCAGTCCCCTAGCGGGAGCGCACGAGCAGTACTTC
NA,TRBD1,TRBV4-2,TRBJ2-1,CASSLDLPGQVYNEQFF,TGTGCCAGCAGCCTAGATCTCCCGGGACAGGTATACAATGAGCAGTTCTTC
few,NA,TRBV5-6,TRBJ2-5,CASSLEETQYF,TGTGCCAGCAGCTTGGAAGAGACCCAGTACTTC
NA,NA,TRBV27,TRBJ2-1,CASSPWRQTDSYNEQFF,TGTGCCAGCAGTCCTTGGAGGCAGACCGACTCCTACAATGAGCAGTTCTTC